The 27 T cell receptor beta chains below all came from one sample that was sequenced in a study of CD8 T cells in Susac syndrome (dated by TCRdb to the late 2010s). Library preparation was by the immunoSEQ multiplex PCR assay. RNA was extracted with the RNeasy kit and about 0.5 to 1 ug was reverse transcribed using random hexamers. TCRdb's own reprocessing of the public reads used fastp at Q25 and MiXCR and kept productive beta chains. Each entry is one CDR3 protein sequence, shown with its most common DNA and genes. This sample holds approximately 110,000 distinct CDR3 sequences; more than 90% were observed only once. Over 0.065% of the sample goes to the ten largest clones. Source material: CD4+ T cells from PBMCs. These receptors came from a human donor in good health.

The chain employs TRBV30 and TRBJ1-1; 7 positions match TRBD1. The CDR3 has 14 amino acids. Germline V gene data show CDR1 as GTSNPN and CDR2 as SVGIG (reference sequence). Unmatched junction bases numbered 6, after V lost 2 bases and J lost 3 bases. CDR3 nucleotides: TGTGCCTGGAGTCCACCCAGGGGGTACACTGAAGCTTTCTTT. It is translated as CAWSPPRGYTEAFF.

This sequence joins TRBV7-9 and TRBJ2-5, with 8 bases identical to TRBD1. The CDR3 totals 17 residues. Germline CDR1 is SEHNR and CDR2 is FQNEAQ (reference sequence). The V gene end was trimmed by 5 bases and the J gene end by 1 base; junction bases not matched to a gene: 12. CDR3 sequence: CASSPPRGRGTQETQYF. Written as DNA, the CDR3 is TGTGCCAGCAGCCCACCCAGGGGGCGTGGGACCCAAGAGACCCAGTACTTC.

The chain joins TRBV20-1 to TRBJ2-5; D call uncertain. Per germline, CDR1 DFQATT and CDR2 SNEGSKA (reference sequence). The CDR3 has 11 residues. V was shortened by 1 base and J by 4 bases, with 4 bases between the two germline ends. CDR3 DNA: TGCAGTGCTAGAGCGGCAGAGACCCAGTACTTC. Its translation is CSARAAETQYF.

The chain links TRBV20-1 to TRBJ1-2, with D possibly TRBD1 on 6 matching bases. Trimming removed 2 bases at V and 3 bases at J, with 22 bases between. The CDR3 extends over 17 amino acids. From germline, CDR1 is DFQATT and CDR2 SNEGSKA (reference sequence). CDR3 sequence: CSARPKTGGRGDYGYTF. The CDR3 nucleotides are TGCAGTGCTAGACCGAAAACCGGGGGGCGAGGAGACTATGGCTACACCTTC.

This clonotype occurred once. V and J are TRBV29-1 and TRBJ1-1; D unresolved. The CDR3 loop spans 13 amino acids. Between the trimmed V and J ends, which lost 7 bases and 2 bases, there was a span of 14 bases. Germline lookup yields CDR1 SQVTM and CDR2 ANQGSEA. The DNA for the CDR3 is TGCAGCGCCAACCCGGACGGTAACACTGAAGCTTTCTTT. Translating it yields CSANPDGNTEAFF. Complete variable domain (other parts from reference TRBV29-1 and TRBJ1-1): SAVISQKPSRDICQRGTSLTIQCQVDSQVTMMFWYRQQPGQSLTLIATANQGSEATYESGFVIDKFPISRPNLTFSTLTVSNMSPEDSSIYLCSANPDGNTEAFFGQGTRLTVV.

The chain joins TRBV3-1 to TRBJ2-7, with 7 bases matching TRBD1. CDR3 length equals 12 residues. Per the germline V gene, CDR1 is LGHDT and CDR2 is YNNKEL (reference sequence). V dropped 2 bases and J dropped 12; count of bases not matched to a gene: 7. As DNA, the CDR3 is TGTGCCAGCAGCCAACGACAGGGTTTGTTGTACTTC. Translation gives CASSQRQGLLYF.

V is TRBV30 and J is TRBJ2-1; no clear D. The CDR3 sequence is 13 residues long. CDR1 is GTSNPN and CDR2 is SVGIG in the germline V gene (reference sequence). V shed 0 bases and J shed 9 bases, with 12 bases lying between them. The CDR3 sequence: CAWSVRLVTEQFF. The CDR3 DNA reads as TGTGCCTGGAGTGTAAGGCTAGTGACTGAGCAGTTCTTC.

This chain joins TRBV11-2 and TRBJ2-1; 8 bases are shared with TRBD1. The CDR3 runs 17 residues. The germline V gene has CDR1 SGHAT and CDR2 FQNNGV. With V trimmed by 4 bases and J by 3 bases, 11 bases remained unmatched. CDR3 loop: CASSSRGYGTGYNEQFF. The CDR3 region has the DNA TGTGCCAGCAGCTCCAGGGGATATGGGACAGGCTACAATGAGCAGTTCTTC.

The chain uses TRBV12-3 or TRBV12-4 and TRBJ1-6; TRBD1 might be the D (6 bases). V lost 1 base to trimming and J lost 10 bases, with 14 bases between them. There are 15 residues in the CDR3. CDR3 in DNA: TGTGCCAGCAGTTTAGGGTCAGGGGAAGTGTCACCCCTCCACTTT. Its translation is CASSLGSGEVSPLHF.

This chain's CDR3 is CASSKGRSKFQETQYF. The DNA for the CDR3 is TGTGCCAGCAGCAAGGGCCGAAGCAAGTTCCAAGAGACCCAGTACTTC. The chain is built from TRBV21-1 and TRBJ2-5; the D call in the table, TRBD2, was not verified against the DNA. TRBV21-1 is classified as a pseudogene. The CDR3 length is 16 residues.

The chain has TRBV20-1 and TRBJ2-2; TRBD2 aligns across 7 bases. CDR3 length: 14 amino acids. Germline V gene data show CDR1 as DFQATT and CDR2 as SNEGSKA (reference sequence). V trimming: 5 bases; J trimming: 1 base; junction bases outside the gene matches: 4. CDR3 sequence reads: CSALAGENTGELFF. CDR3 nucleotide sequence: TGCAGTGCTCTGGCGGGGGAGAACACCGGGGAGCTGTTTTTT.

The genes are TRBV27 and TRBJ2-1; possibly TRBD2 for D (6 bases). CDR3 size: 16 residues. The germline V and J ends were trimmed by 6 bases and 8 bases, with 23 bases remaining between them. Germline loops: CDR1 MNHEY, CDR2 SMNVEV (reference sequence). CDR3 sequence (DNA): TGTGCCAGCAGGACCTTAGCGGCACCGGTTGGGGATGAGCAGTTCTTC. This translates into CASRTLAAPVGDEQFF.

The chain joins TRBV6-2 or TRBV6-3 to TRBJ1-2; D gene unclear. This CDR3 has 12 residues. From germline, CDR1 is MNHEY and CDR2 SVGEGT. Trimming stripped 5 bases from V and 5 bases from J, with 9 bases between. This CDR3 reads CASSEERYGYTF. The DNA of the CDR3 is TGTGCCAGCAGTGAGGAACGATATGGCTACACCTTC.

The chain combines TRBV4-1 with TRBJ2-1; D is undetermined. V lost 3 bases and J lost 5, with 17 bases in between. The CDR3 is 16 residues long. Germline values: CDR1 MGHRA, CDR2 YSYEKL. The CDR3 sequence is CASSQVWGKMDNEQFF. The CDR3 region has the DNA TGCGCCAGCAGCCAGGTTTGGGGTAAAATGGACAATGAGCAGTTCTTC.

This sequence joins TRBV4-2 and TRBJ1-1, with a weak D call TRBD1 (6 bases). The CDR3 covers 15 residues. V was pared by 8 bases and J by 1 base, with 17 bases between. The germline CDR1 and CDR2 sequences are LGHNA and YNFKEQ. CDR3 sequence: CASLAEGGGNTEAFF. The CDR3 bases are TGTGCCAGCCTGGCAGAAGGGGGGGGGAACACTGAAGCTTTCTTT.

V usage is TRBV6-2 or TRBV6-3 and J usage is TRBJ2-1; 10 nucleotides match TRBD2. Germline V gene sequence: CDR1 MNHEY, CDR2 SVGEGT. The CDR3 has 15 amino acids. V was clipped by 0 bases and J by 9 bases; unmatched bases: 5. This CDR3 is CASSYSSGRTSEQFF. The CDR3 DNA sequence: TGTGCCAGCAGTTACTCTAGCGGGAGGACCAGTGAGCAGTTCTTC.

In nucleotides, the CDR3 is TGTGCCAGCAGTTTGAACCGGAATGAGCAGTTCTTC. Translating it yields CASSLNRNEQFF. The J gene is TRBJ2-1, the V gene TRBV12-3 or TRBV12-4; D call uncertain. V was clipped by 3 bases and J by 7 bases, with 7 bases between them. The CDR3 loop spans 12 amino acids.

The rearrangement uses TRBV7-9 and TRBJ1-1; no clear D. Per the germline V gene, CDR1 is SEHNR and CDR2 is FQNEAQ (reference sequence). The CDR3 sequence is 18 residues long. V was cut by 1 base and J by 3 bases, with 21 bases left in between. The CDR3 sequence: CASSLVSARTIWDTEAFF. DNA of the CDR3: TGTGCCAGCAGCTTAGTTTCCGCGCGGACCATTTGGGACACTGAAGCTTTCTTT.

The table lists this clonotype with a count of one. This chain connects TRBV6-6 to TRBJ2-3; perhaps D is TRBD1 or TRBD2 (5 bases each). Germline V lookup: CDR1 MNHNY, CDR2 SVGAGI (reference sequence). Trimming removed 5 bases from V and 7 bases from J, with 19 bases in between. CDR3 length equals 15 residues. CDR3 amino acids: CASSPPGPRGNTQYF. CDR3 nucleotide sequence: TGTGCCAGCAGTCCACCGGGACCCCGTGGAAATACGCAGTATTTT.

The gene calls are TRBV29-1 and TRBJ2-5; 7 bases match TRBD2. Germline CDR1 reads SQVTM; CDR2 reads ANQGSEA. V gave up 5 bases and J gave up 2 bases; unmatched junction bases: 14. The CDR3 runs to 16 residues. CDR3 DNA sequence: TGCAGCGTTCCCCCTCGGAAGCGGGATCGTCAAGAGACCCAGTACTTC. It is translated as CSVPPRKRDRQETQYF.

The V call is TRBV5-1, the J call TRBJ1-1; no clear D gene. Germline assignment: CDR1 SGHRS and CDR2 YFSETQ. V shed 0 bases and J shed 1 base, with 7 bases lying between them. This CDR3 has 14 residues. CDR3 bases: TGCGCCAGCAGCTTGGCCCTCACGAACACTGAAGCTTTCTTT. This gives the protein CASSLALTNTEAFF.

J is TRBJ2-4 and V is TRBV20-1, with D perhaps TRBD1 or TRBD2 (6 bases each). Germline V gene lookup returns CDR1 DFQATT and CDR2 SNEGSKA (reference sequence). The CDR3 totals 17 residues. Trimming pared 3 bases from V and 4 bases from J, leaving 22 bases between. The CDR3 bases are TGCAGTGCTAGTATTTCGGGGGCCCGGGGTGATAAAAACATTCAGTACTTC. As protein: CSASISGARGDKNIQYF.

The chain is built from TRBV6-6 and TRBJ1-5; no firm D call. This CDR3 is built from 12 residues. V lost 6 bases and J lost 4, with 7 bases in between. The V gene's germline CDR1 is MNHNY and CDR2 SVGAGI (reference sequence). CDR3 sequence (DNA): TGTGCCAGCAGCTTTGTTAATCAGCCCCAGCATTTT. Protein sequence: CASSFVNQPQHF.

The V call is TRBV28, the J call TRBJ2-3; 11 bases map to TRBD1. V trimming: 3 bases; J trimming: 4 bases; junction bases outside the gene matches: 3. This CDR3 spans 15 amino acids. The germline gives CDR1 MDHEN, CDR2 SYDVKM. The CDR3 DNA reads TGTGCCAGCAGTTTGGGGGGACAGGGGGCAGATACGCAGTATTTT. Translated: CASSLGGQGADTQYF.

The rearrangement uses TRBV29-1 and TRBJ2-1; 8 bases map to TRBD2. The V gene end was trimmed by 8 bases and the J gene end by 15 bases; junction bases not matched to a gene: 21. Germline V gene sequence: CDR1 SQVTM, CDR2 ANQGSEA. This CDR3 has 14 residues. CDR3 coding DNA: TGCAGCACTAAGAAGAGCGGGAGTCTACAATATCGGTTCTTC. Its protein product is CSTKKSGSLQYRFF.

The rearrangement uses TRBV19 and TRBJ2-1; D gene unclear. Deletions cut 3 bases from V and 0 bases from J, with 6 bases between. Germline V gene data show CDR1 as LNHDA and CDR2 as SQIVND (reference sequence). This CDR3 contains 14 residues. The CDR3 reads CASSIPYSYNEQFF. The CDR3 DNA reads TGTGCCAGTAGTATCCCCTACTCCTACAATGAGCAGTTCTTC.

V is TRBV6-5 and J is TRBJ2-2; no clear D gene. Deletions cut 3 bases from V and 6 bases from J, with 14 bases between. Germline values: CDR1 MNHEY, CDR2 SVGAGI. The CDR3 is made up of 15 amino acids. The CDR3 sequence: CASSYGVIGSGELFF. The CDR3 DNA reads as TGTGCCAGCAGTTATGGGGTGATCGGTTCCGGGGAGCTGTTTTTT.